This TCR beta chain came from a study of blood T cell repertoires in COVID-19. The wider study: Some COVID-19 samples were acute and others convalescent; all came from the United States, Italy and Spain. The cDNA or gDNA used as material had been derived from T cells, B-cell-depleted T cells, or PBMCs.

Those enrolled, adults aged 18 to 89 years, came from fewer than 25 US areas. The CDR3 loop spans 15 amino acids. Germline CDR1 is LNHDA and CDR2 is SQIVND (reference sequence). J lost 7 bases, V lost 8 bases, and 11 bases had no gene match. Study processing details: Estimation of nucleated cell counts relied on the amplification of reference gene primers. This table comes from immunoSEQ multiplex PCR, and its TCRdb copy is limited to in-frame clones, with some not included. D and trimming come from the DNA, and the V and J calls and clone size come from that table. Among 200,000 to 250,000 clones, about 84% were seen once, and the ten largest hold under 4.5%.

This chain links TRBV19 with TRBJ1-6, with 7 bases fitting TRBD1. The receptor was isolated from a man aged 30 to 45 with acute COVID-19. Sequencing was carried out using PBMCs or T cells enriched from blood (not recorded which). CDR3 loop: CASGGDSLRNSPLHF. CDR3 DNA sequence: TGTGCCAGTGGAGGGGACAGTTTAAGAAATTCACCCCTCCACTTT. Variable domain in full (rest from reference TRBV19 and TRBJ1-6): DGGITQSPKYLFRKEGQNVTLSCEQNLNHDAMYWYRQDPGQGLRLIYYSQIVNDFQKGDIAEGYSVSREKKESFPLTVTSAQKNPTAFYLCASGGDSLRNSPLHFGNGTRLTVT.